This T cell receptor (beta chain) was identified during a study of blood T cell repertoires in COVID-19. Study-level background: Collection of acute and convalescent COVID-19 samples took place in the United States, Italy and Spain.

Trimming took off 5 bases at V and 8 bases at J, with 9 bases between the two ends. The CDR3 is 10 residues long. CDR1 is DFQATT, CDR2 SNEGSKA, per germline (reference sequence). Source study methods: From reference gene primer amplification, estimates of nucleated cell counts were derived. Sequencing was performed with immunoSEQ multiplex PCR; in TCRdb, only in-frame clones are kept and a portion is missing. D and trimming were read from the DNA, whereas the V and J calls and clone size are those reported in that table. This repertoire shows about 480,000 clones, around 85% found once; its top ten account for around 7.9%. Individuals drawn from under 30 US areas were roughly 18 to 95 years old.

The origin of this receptor is a woman aged 60-75 years who had recovered from COVID-19. Source material: PBMCs or T cells enriched from blood (not recorded which). The J gene is TRBJ1-1, the V gene TRBV20-1; D unresolved. The CDR3 protein is CSASTYEAFF. For the CDR3, the DNA is TGCAGTGCTTCGACTTACGAAGCTTTCTTT.